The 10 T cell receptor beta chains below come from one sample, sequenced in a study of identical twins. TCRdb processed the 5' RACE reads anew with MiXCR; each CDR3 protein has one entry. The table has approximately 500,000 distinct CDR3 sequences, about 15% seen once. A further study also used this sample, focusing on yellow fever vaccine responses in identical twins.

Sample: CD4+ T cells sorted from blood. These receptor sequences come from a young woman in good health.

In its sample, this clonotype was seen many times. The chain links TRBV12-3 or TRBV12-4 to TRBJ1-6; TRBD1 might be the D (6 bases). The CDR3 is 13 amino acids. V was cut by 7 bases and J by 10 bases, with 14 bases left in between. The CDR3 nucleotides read TGTGCCAGCACCCCGGGGGGGCCCTCACCCCTCCACTTT. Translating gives CASTPGGPSPLHF.

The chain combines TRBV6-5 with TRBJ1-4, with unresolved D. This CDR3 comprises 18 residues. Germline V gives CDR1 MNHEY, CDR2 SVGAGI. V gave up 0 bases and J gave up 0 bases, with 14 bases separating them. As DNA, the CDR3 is TGTGCCAGCAGTTACTCGTTCTGGGGAGAAGCAACTAATGAAAAACTGTTTTTT. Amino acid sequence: CASSYSFWGEATNEKLFF.

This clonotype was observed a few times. The CDR3: CSVEGGGQGVGNTIYF. CDR3 sequence (DNA): TGCAGCGTTGAAGGAGGGGGACAGGGGGTCGGAAACACCATATATTTT. The chain couples TRBV29-1 to TRBJ1-3; TRBD1 agrees at 11 bases. Trimming took 1 base from V and 4 from J; bases not matched to a gene: 6. In germline, CDR1 is SQVTM, CDR2 ANQGSEA. The CDR3 extends over 16 amino acids.

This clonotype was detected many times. The CDR3 coding sequence is TGCGCCAGCAGCTTGGACAGGGAGAGAAACAATGAGCAGTTCTTC. As protein: CASSLDRERNNEQFF. The chain uses TRBV5-1 and TRBJ2-1; D is possibly TRBD1 (6 bases). The CDR3 is 15 residues long. Trimming removed 0 bases at V and 5 bases at J, with 12 bases between. Germline values: CDR1 SGHRS, CDR2 YFSETQ.

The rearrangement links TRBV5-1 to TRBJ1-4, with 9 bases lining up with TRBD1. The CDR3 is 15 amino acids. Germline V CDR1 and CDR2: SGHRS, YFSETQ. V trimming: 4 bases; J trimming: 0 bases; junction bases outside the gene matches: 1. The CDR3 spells CASSRDRATNEKLFF. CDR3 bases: TGCGCCAGCAGCCGGGACAGGGCAACTAATGAAAAACTGTTTTTT.

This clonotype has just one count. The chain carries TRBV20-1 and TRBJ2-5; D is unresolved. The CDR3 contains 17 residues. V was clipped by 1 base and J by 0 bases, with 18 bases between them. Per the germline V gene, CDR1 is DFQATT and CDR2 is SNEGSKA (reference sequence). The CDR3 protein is CSARGRVEGLYQETQYF. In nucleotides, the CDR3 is TGCAGTGCTAGAGGTAGAGTAGAAGGATTGTACCAAGAGACCCAGTACTTC.

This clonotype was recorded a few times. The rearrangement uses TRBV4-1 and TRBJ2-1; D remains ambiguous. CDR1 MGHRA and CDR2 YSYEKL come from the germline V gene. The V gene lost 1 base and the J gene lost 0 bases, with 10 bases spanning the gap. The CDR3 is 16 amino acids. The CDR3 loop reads CASSQVDLLSYNEQFF. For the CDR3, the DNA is TGCGCCAGCAGCCAAGTGGACCTTCTCTCCTACAATGAGCAGTTCTTC.

The CDR3 DNA is TGCAGTGCTCCTCACGGGGTAGCGGGGATTTTGGATACGCAGTATTTT. Amino acid sequence: CSAPHGVAGILDTQYF. The chain couples TRBV20-1 to TRBJ2-3, with 8 bases matching TRBD2. The V gene's germline CDR1 is DFQATT and CDR2 SNEGSKA (reference sequence). CDR3 length equals 16 residues. The V and J ends lost 5 bases and 6 bases, in that order; junction bases with no gene match: 16.

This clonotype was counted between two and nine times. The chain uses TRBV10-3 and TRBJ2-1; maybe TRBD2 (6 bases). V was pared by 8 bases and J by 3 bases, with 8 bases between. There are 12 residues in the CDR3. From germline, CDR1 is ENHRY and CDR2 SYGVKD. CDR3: CAIGGYYNEQFF. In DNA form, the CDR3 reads TGTGCCATCGGGGGGTACTACAATGAGCAGTTCTTC.

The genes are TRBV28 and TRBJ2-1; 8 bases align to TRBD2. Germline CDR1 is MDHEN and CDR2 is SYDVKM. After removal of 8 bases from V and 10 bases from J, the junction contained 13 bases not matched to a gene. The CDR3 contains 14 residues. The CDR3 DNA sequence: TGTGCCAGCGACCGACACGCGGGGGGTGGCGAGCAGTTCTTC. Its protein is CASDRHAGGGEQFF.